This is a list of T cell receptor beta chains from one sample in a study of CD8+CD57+ T cells in acquired aplastic anemia. From the reads, TCRdb called clonotypes with MiXCR, one entry per CDR3 protein. The sample includes 180,000 or so distinct CDR3 sequences, 40% to 55% of them seen just once. The source material was sorted CD4+, CD8+, or CD8+CD57+ T cells (not recorded which) from PBMCs. All receptors derive from a human donor in good health. Each CDR3 is given without its conserved first and last residue. Size is omitted from some rows. Given values are once, few, many or a class for expanded clones.

abundance,j_gene,v_gene,CDR3aa
-,TRBJ2-6,TRBV10-3,AISEMWSSGANVLT
few,TRBJ2-2,TRBV29-1,SVEVPRGIGELF
-,TRBJ2-1,TRBV7-3,ASSLRPGSGYNEQF
-,TRBJ1-1,TRBV29-1,SVEGVRMNTEAF
many,TRBJ2-5,TRBV19,ASSITPGDQETQY
many,TRBJ2-1,TRBV4-1,ASSQDGGLAVNEQF
many,TRBJ2-5,TRBV20-1,SARDRSSGRKWGETQY
few,TRBJ2-5,TRBV25-1,ASSSRDYQETQY
-,TRBJ1-1,TRBV25-1,ASSEPGQGSTEAF
-,TRBJ1-1,TRBV19,ASSLTDRGGEAF
many,TRBJ2-7,TRBV20-1,SARLAGGPGEQY
once,TRBJ2-3,TRBV28,ASSLLAGGPADTQY
many,TRBJ1-2,TRBV12-3/TRBV12-4,ASSLPSYYGYT
once,TRBJ2-7,TRBV29-1,SVEERGDEQY
many,TRBJ2-3,TRBV7-2,ASSLRLADDTQY
-,TRBJ2-7,TRBV7-6,ASSYGTGQYYEQY
-,TRBJ1-4,TRBV18,ASSPSVGVEKLF
-,TRBJ2-5,TRBV20-1,SARGELAGGRTWQETQY
-,TRBJ2-1,TRBV10-3,ATDGLAGGINEQF
-,TRBJ1-4,TRBV2,ASRPEGFGEKLF
-,TRBJ2-1,TRBV6-1,ASSEVSAANEQF
once,TRBJ1-1,TRBV5-4,ASSRVPSSEAF
many,TRBJ2-1,TRBV6-5,ASSYSGNEQF
many,TRBJ1-6,TRBV11-2,ASSLTGLNSPLH
-,TRBJ2-1,TRBV29-1,SVASGTYNEQF
few,TRBJ2-1,TRBV6-1,ASSWTGSRNEQF
few,TRBJ1-2,TRBV19,ASSPSTGVNYGYT
-,TRBJ2-1,TRBV5-1,ASSSGSTTSDQQF
many,TRBJ1-4,TRBV5-1,ASSLAGQGSEKLF
-,TRBJ1-1,TRBV2,ASSERRWTDKEAF
-,TRBJ2-7,TRBV7-2,ASSSQTGQGSYEQY
many,TRBJ1-5,TRBV19,ASSRQGTVQPQH
-,TRBJ2-2,TRBV7-3,ASSLGTSGTGELF
-,TRBJ2-3,TRBV10-3,AISNDRASTDTQY
-,TRBJ1-1,TRBV24-1,ATRPGQGFENTEAF
few,TRBJ1-1,TRBV19,ASSVRFSTEAF
few,-,TRBV7-2,ASSLAQRQTGTSLNEQF
-,TRBJ1-1,TRBV2,ASSAGKLNTEAF
-,TRBJ1-1,TRBV18,ASSSALPGHGEAF
many,TRBJ2-5,TRBV20-1,SATGKNQETQY
-,TRBJ2-7,TRBV4-1,ASSQGLAGLYEQY
few,TRBJ2-7,TRBV29-1,SVEILGTGDEQY
many,TRBJ1-6,TRBV6-2/TRBV6-3,ASRSGEGFDSPLH
-,TRBJ2-3,TRBV12-3/TRBV12-4,ASTLDLAANTDTQY
-,TRBJ1-2,TRBV10-3,AITPLDRDYGYT
many,TRBJ2-7,TRBV20-1,SARRDSHEQY
few,TRBJ2-5,TRBV20-1,SGLTDRETQY
-,TRBJ1-1,TRBV6-1,ASSEGGWNTEAF